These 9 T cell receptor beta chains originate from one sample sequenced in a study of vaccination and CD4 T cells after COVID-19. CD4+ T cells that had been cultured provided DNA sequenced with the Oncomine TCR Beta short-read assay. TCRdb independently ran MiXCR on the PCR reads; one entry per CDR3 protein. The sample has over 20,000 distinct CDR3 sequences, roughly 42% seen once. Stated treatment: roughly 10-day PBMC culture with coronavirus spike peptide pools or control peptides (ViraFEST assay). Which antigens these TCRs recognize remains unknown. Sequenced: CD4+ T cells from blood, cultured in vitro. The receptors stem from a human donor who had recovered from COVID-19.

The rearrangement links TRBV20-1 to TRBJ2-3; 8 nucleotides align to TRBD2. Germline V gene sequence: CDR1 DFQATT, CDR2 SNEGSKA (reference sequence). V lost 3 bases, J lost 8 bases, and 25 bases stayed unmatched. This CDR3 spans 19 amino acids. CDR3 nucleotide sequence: TGCAGTGCTAGGGCAAGCGGGAGAAGTCCTGGACCCGGGACGAGTACGCAGTATTTT. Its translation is CSARASGRSPGPGTSTQYF.

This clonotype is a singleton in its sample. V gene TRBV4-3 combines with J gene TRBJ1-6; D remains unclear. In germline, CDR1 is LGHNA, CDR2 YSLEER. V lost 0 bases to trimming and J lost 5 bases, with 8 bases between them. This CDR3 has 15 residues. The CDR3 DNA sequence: TGCGCCAGCAGCCAAGAATCCCAGGATAATTCACCCCTCCACTTT. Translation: CASSQESQDNSPLHF.

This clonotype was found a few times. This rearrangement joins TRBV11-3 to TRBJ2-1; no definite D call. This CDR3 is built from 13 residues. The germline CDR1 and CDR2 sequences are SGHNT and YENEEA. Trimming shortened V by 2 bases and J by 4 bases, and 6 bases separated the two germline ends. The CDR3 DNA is TGTGCCAGCAGCTTACAGGCGTACAATGAGCAGTTCTTC. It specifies CASSLQAYNEQFF.

This CDR3 is CASSRAGAGGELFF. DNA for the CDR3: TGTGCCAGCAGTCGGGCAGGGGCGGGCGGGGAGCTGTTTTTT. The chain uses TRBV28 and TRBJ2-2, with a possible D match to TRBD1 (6 bases). Germline values: CDR1 MDHEN, CDR2 SYDVKM. V was cut by 5 bases and J by 7 bases, with 14 bases left in between. This CDR3 is 14 amino acids long. Using reference TRBV28 and TRBJ2-2 for the parts outside the CDR3, the full variable domain is DVKVTQSSRYLVKRTGEKVFLECVQDMDHENMFWYRQDPGLGLRLIYFSYDVKMKEKGDIPEGYSVSREKKERFSLILESASTNQTSMYLCASSRAGAGGELFFGEGSRLTVL.

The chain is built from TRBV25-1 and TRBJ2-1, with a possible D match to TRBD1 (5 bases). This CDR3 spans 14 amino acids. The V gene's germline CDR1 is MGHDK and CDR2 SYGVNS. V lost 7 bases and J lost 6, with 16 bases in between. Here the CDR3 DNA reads TGTGCCAGCAAGGGGCTAGGAGTCGTCAATGAGCAGTTCTTC. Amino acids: CASKGLGVVNEQFF.

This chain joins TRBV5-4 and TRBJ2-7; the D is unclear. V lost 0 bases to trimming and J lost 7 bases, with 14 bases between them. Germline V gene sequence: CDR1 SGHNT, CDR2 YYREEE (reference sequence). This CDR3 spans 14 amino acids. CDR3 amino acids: CASSLVAREREQYF. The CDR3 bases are TGTGCCAGCAGCTTGGTTGCTAGGGAAAGGGAGCAGTACTTC.

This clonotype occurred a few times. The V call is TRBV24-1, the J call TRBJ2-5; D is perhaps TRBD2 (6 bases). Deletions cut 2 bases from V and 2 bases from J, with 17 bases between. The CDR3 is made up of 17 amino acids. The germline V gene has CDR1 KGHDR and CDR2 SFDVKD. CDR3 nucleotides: TGTGCCACCAGTGATTCTAGTCATAGCGGCGGGCAAGAGACCCAGTACTTC. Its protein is CATSDSSHSGGQETQYF.

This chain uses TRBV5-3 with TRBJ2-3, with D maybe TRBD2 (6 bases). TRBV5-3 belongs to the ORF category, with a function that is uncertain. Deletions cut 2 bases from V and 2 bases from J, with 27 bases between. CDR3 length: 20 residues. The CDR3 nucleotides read TGTGCCAGAAGCTTTAGCGGACGGCAGGGAGGTCTTGGGACCACAGATACGCAGTATTTT. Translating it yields CARSFSGRQGGLGTTDTQYF.

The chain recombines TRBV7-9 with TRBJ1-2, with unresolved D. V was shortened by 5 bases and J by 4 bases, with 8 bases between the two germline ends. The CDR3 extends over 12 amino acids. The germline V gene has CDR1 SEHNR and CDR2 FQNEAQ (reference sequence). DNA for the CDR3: TGTGCCAGCAGCCTGGGAAGCTATGGCTACACCTTC. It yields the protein CASSLGSYGYTF.